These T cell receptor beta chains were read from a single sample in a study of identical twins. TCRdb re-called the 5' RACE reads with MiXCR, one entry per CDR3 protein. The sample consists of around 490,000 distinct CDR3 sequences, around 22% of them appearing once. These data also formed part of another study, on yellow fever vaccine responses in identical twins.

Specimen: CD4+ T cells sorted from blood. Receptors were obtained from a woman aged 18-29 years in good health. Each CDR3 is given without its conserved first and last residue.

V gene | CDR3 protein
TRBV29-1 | SVLDNRNGYT
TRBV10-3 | AISGTGELF
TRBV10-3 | AMKLGTGRSNEQF
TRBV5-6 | ASSLGQGMGEQF
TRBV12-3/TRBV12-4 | ASSLTLGTSGAFTGELF
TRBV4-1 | ASSQDGLLSYNEQF
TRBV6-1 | ASSDQGASETQY
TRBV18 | ASTPTGSRGETQY
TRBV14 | ASSQEGRTPRGEQY
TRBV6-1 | ASTRSTGAKSHEQF
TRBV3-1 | ASTQWQGLKQNEAF
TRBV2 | ASSESGRLNTEAF
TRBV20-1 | SARDYLAVDTQY
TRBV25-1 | ASGEKGKSDTQY
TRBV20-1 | SAPFVRWDEQF
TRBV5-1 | ASSSRWDNIINEQF
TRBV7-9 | ASSPRGRWDTQY
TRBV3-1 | ASSQGGGLADSYNEQF
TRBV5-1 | ASSPVAREDEQY
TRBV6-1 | ASRPRGALYNEQF
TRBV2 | ASRTTGYSPLH
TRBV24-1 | ATSGGGQSSGANVLT
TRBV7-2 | ASSLNTREVPDTQY
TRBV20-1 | SARVTATNEKLF
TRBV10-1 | ASSRQPQH
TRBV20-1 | SARDKRTQY
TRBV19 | ASQQGLGQPQH
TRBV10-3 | AIRDQYTDTQY
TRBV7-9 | ASSLRPTSGLNEQF
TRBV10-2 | ASSESRNRASQETQY
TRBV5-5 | ASSPISSVSYNEQF
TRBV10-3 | AISGTSVNEQF
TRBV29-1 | SVSVNEKLF
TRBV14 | ASSQDTAKNIQY
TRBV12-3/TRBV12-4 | ASSPEKMFSETQY
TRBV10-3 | AADDTLSGANVLT
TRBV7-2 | ASSSRDSNQPQH
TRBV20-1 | SARPLAVGDTQY
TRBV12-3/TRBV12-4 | ASSGATSYNEQF
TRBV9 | ASSVGAVASNTGELF
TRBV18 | ASSPPSGRDTQY